This TCR beta chain originates from a study of blood T cells in healthy people across ages (dated by TCRdb to 2014 to 2015). In the study overall: In model experiments, template switching captured roughly one uniquely barcoded TCR beta cDNA molecule for every two T cells. Age-related changes in TCR beta repertoire diversity were measured in the study by deep sequencing normalized with unique cDNA molecular identifiers. Donors were grouped into four age groups: young (average approximately 15 years), middle-aged (under 40), aged (about 60) and long-lived (just over 80). To avoid experimental bias, donors of different ages were randomly spread across the sequencing lanes. For two donors (one aged 18 to 30 and one aged 80 or older), the study analyzed two additional independent replicas of 1 million unique cDNA reads from the same blood draw.

Receptor amplification or capture employed 5' RACE. Sequencing used an Illumina HiSeq 2500. A second PCR of about 6 to 12 cycles was run with a J-beta primer mix and a sample-barcoded 5' primer. A unique molecular identifier was introduced onto each TCR beta cDNA molecule by a template-switch 5' adaptor carrying 12 random nucleotides. At least 2.5 million CDR3-containing paired-end reads were obtained from each sample. First-strand cDNA synthesis was performed from all RNA using the Mint cDNA synthesis kit, with priming by a TRBC-specific oligonucleotide. After uracil-DNA glycosylase treatment, a first 18-cycle PCR used universal primers M1SS and BC2_uni_R on all cDNA. The original methods were these. For normalization, 1 million high-quality reads were randomly selected from each sample, with every read carrying a distinct molecular identifier. Reads sharing molecular identifiers were discarded rather than binned into consensus sequences. MiTCR, run with a Q25 quality threshold and the strictest error-elimination algorithm, handled CDR3 identification, clonotype clustering and error correction. Lower-bound total TCR beta diversity was estimated with a nonparametric unseen species model using Euler transformation. Through fastp at Q25 and MiXCR, TCRdb rebuilt clones from the public reads, retaining in-frame beta chains. One record per CDR3 amino acid sequence lists the most common genes and DNA. TCRdb's processing, not the study's, gives the V and J calls here. This sample comprises fewer than 900,000 distinct CDR3 sequences, roughly 34% of them detected only once. 10% to 15% of the sample is held by the ten biggest clonotypes.

V sheds 7 bases and J sheds 2 bases, leaving 9 bases between their ends. CDR1 and CDR2 are drawn from the germline V gene (reference sequence): MNHNY, SVGAGI. There are 12 amino acids in the CDR3, from cysteine to phenylalanine inclusive. Only the CDR3 region is kept as DNA, spanning 36 bases read in frame from base 1. Results the study describes overall, beyond this receptor: Because profiling used bulk unsorted PBMCs, naive and antigen-experienced compartments could not be compared conclusively. Compared with the aged group, the long-lived group had more naive CD4+ T cells, fewer expanded clones and increased TCR diversity, suggesting age selection. A strong correlation was found between observed TCR beta diversity and the percentage of naive T cells measured by flow cytometry. As age increased, observed TCR beta diversity per million T cells dropped in a roughly linear way, and a significant reduction was already evident by age 40. Donor CMV infection status was unknown, potentially confounding age-related changes in expanded clonotypes. Estimates of total diversity based on one million sequenced T cells were regarded as lower bounds and as underestimates.

This clonotype was detected a few times. Its antigen has not been determined. Per-base quality was not reported, and no clone a single base away is much larger than it. The roughly 38 donors, aged roughly 6 to 95 years, were systemically healthy Caucasian individuals from Russia. Around 10 milliliters of peripheral blood were collected from each donor into EDTA-treated Vacutainer tubes. PBMCs were isolated by Ficoll-Paque density-gradient centrifugation, with at least 7 million obtained per sample. Total RNA, at least 5 micrograms per sample, was extracted from PBMCs with Trizol reagent. For every donor, an aliquot of PBMCs went through flow cytometry to measure the percentages of naive CD45RAhigh/CD27high T cells.

Sequenced sample: blood. The chain is assembled from TRBV6-6 and TRBJ2-7; TRBD1 is perhaps the D gene, given 6 matching bases. This TCR was recovered from a man between 18 and 29 years old in good health. The CDR3 protein sequence reads: CASMRGTYEQYF. Read as DNA, the sequence is TGTGCCAGCATGAGGGGGACCTACGAGCAGTACTTC.